This T cell receptor beta chain was found in a study of shared clonotypes between healthy human individuals. Assay: immunoSEQ multiplex PCR; the TCRdb copy retains only in-frame clones and omits some. Of roughly 2.2 million clones listed, just over 90% are singletons. Trimming cost V 1 base and J 5 bases, with 9 bases left between them. The CDR3 sequence is 14 residues long. The V gene's germline CDR1 is LGHNA and CDR2 YSLEER. CD45RA+ naive and CD45RA-negative memory subsets were separated from CD4+ cells. The gene calls are TRBV4-3 and TRBJ2-1, with a tentative D call TRBD2 (5 bases). The source material was naive CD4+ T cells from PBMCs. The subset denotes: CD45RA+ positively selected. This clonotype was sampled from a man younger than 35 in good health. Some clones in this sample may be carry-over from other donors' samples. CDR3 sequence reads: CASSQGEFDNEQFF. CDR3 nucleotides: TGCGCCAGCAGCCAAGGGGAGTTCGACAATGAGCAGTTCTTC.